This TCR beta chain was captured by sequencing in a study of blood T cell repertoires in COVID-19 (dated by TCRdb to between 2020 and 2021). With respect to the entire study: The collaborator samples originated in the United States, Italy and Spain and spanned the acute and convalescent phases of COVID-19. The prospective study material was composed of cDNA or gDNA derived from T cells, B-cell-depleted T cells, or PBMCs. Deeply sampled blood TCRbeta repertoires from subjects exposed to, actively infected with, or recovered from COVID-19 were included in the dataset. The repertoires were released in a freely available public database intended as a resource for research on the immune response to SARS-CoV-2. Samples were obtained from the ongoing ImmuneRACE study (first 160 participants) and from about 1,300 subjects provided by 6 global collaborators. The sample metadata nearly always contained a de-identified subject ID, COVID-19 status, age in years and sex. Where HLA class I and class II types were available, the types were taken from metadata supplied by the sample provider, not from assay-based typing.

The collaborating institutions used their own protocols to collect whole blood in K2EDTA tubes. For TCRbeta analysis, collaborator samples were shipped as frozen whole blood, as isolated PBMCs, or as DNA extracted from either sample type. The immunoSEQ Assay, a bias-controlled multiplex PCR, was used to amplify TCRbeta CDR3 regions from genomic DNA. As for how the authors treated the data: Within the assay, amplification of reference gene primers was used to estimate how many nucleated cells each sample contained. To quantify the absolute abundance of each unique TCRbeta CDR3 rearrangement, sequence reads were collapsed and filtered. For each sample, productive Simpson clonality was calculated as the square root of Simpson's diversity index across productive rearrangements. This is the immuneACCESS table as TCRdb keeps it, with only in-frame sequences that have V and J called. A part of the clones is gone; compared with another copy, unresolved V genes explain less than half, and the rest is unexplained. D and trimming were read from the DNA, whereas the V and J calls and clone size are those reported in that table. The sample table lists 97,000 or so clones, about 81% of them with a count of one. The leading ten clones occupy 15% to 20% of the sample.

CDR1 and CDR2 are read off the germline V gene as MDHEN and SYDVKM. The CDR3 runs 14 amino acids, cysteine and phenylalanine included. Solely the CDR3 DNA is kept, with 42 bases framed from the first base. The trim is 7 bases for V and 2 bases for J, with a gap of 15 bases between the germline ends. Study-wide conclusions, independent of this receptor: The quantity of clinical and demographic metadata differed by source and by participant and was supplied without curation.

With regard to this clone: Its antigen remains unidentified. No much larger clone exists at a distance of one base, and base qualities are not known.

The clonotype comes from a man of 80 years or more with acute or convalescent COVID-19. This chain joins TRBV28 to TRBJ2-7; TRBD2 is possibly the D segment (6 matching bases). Sequencing was done on a sample of peripheral blood. The CDR3 here reads CASNYGTDTYEQYF. The sequenced DNA is TGTGCCAGCAATTACGGGACTGATACCTACGAGCAGTACTTC.